Detailed here is one T cell receptor (beta chain). Its antigen is still unknown. Healthy bone marrow donors formed the donor group. This sample was included in a study of cytomegalovirus exposure and HLA in healthy donors. Study observations and caveats: Among immune exposure information, only CMV serostatus was available. Most sequenced TCRs were rare (though some public TCRs occurred in many donors).

Per germline, CDR1 SGDLS and CDR2 YYNGEE. The CDR3 extends over 14 amino acids. Trimming cost V 3 bases and J 4 bases; bases outside gene matches: 5. The PCR contained 60 Vbeta and 13 Jbeta primers. How the authors handled the data: In a later analysis, the count reached some 88 million unique TCR beta chains, with about 10 million shared. The protocol was immunoSEQ multiplex PCR, while the TCRdb copy is restricted to in-frame clones and leaves out a portion. That table gives V, J and clone size, and the DNA gave D and trimming. The table shows 90,000 to 120,000 clones, with around three quarters occurring only once.

Sequencing was performed on PBMCs. The source of this sequence is a woman in her fifties or sixties in good health and CMV-seropositive. The V and J genes are TRBV9 and TRBJ2-5; TRBD1 agrees at 8 bases. The CDR3 region is CASSGGGTGETQYF. The DNA for the CDR3 is TGTGCCAGCAGCGGAGGGGGGACAGGAGAGACCCAGTACTTC.